These 18 T cell receptor beta chains were all obtained from the same sample, sequenced in a study of Graves' ophthalmopathy and Graves' hyperthyroidism. RNA served as the template for amplifying TCR beta CDR3 regions. The first round was an RT-PCR with HTBI primers, and the second round was a multiplex PCR. TCRdb independently ran MiXCR on the multiplex PCR reads; one entry per CDR3 protein. The table records 660,000 or so distinct CDR3 sequences, 35% to 50% of them present only once. The sequencing input was peripheral blood. The receptors here all came from an adult man with Graves' ophthalmopathy.

This clonotype was found many times. This chain uses TRBV6-6 with TRBJ2-5; possibly TRBD1 for D (7 bases). CDR3 length equals 14 residues. CDR1 and CDR2 (germline): MNHNY, SVGAGI (reference sequence). V shed 5 bases and J shed 3 bases, with 13 bases lying between them. In DNA form, the CDR3 reads TGTGCCAGCAGTGAATCCAGGGGGGAAGAGACCCAGTACTTC. It codes for CASSESRGEETQYF.

This clonotype was counted ten times or more. The CDR3: CASSPEDTGELFF. Written as DNA, the CDR3 is TGTGCCAGCAGCCCGGAGGACACCGGGGAGCTGTTTTTT. The chain uses TRBV2 and TRBJ2-2; a possible D gene is TRBD2 (5 bases). The CDR3 extends over 13 amino acids. Germline CDR1 reads SNHLY; CDR2 reads FYNNEI. V was cut by 6 bases and J by 3 bases, with 8 bases left in between.

This clonotype has at least ten counts. The chain couples TRBV20-1 to TRBJ1-2; D might be TRBD1 (5 bases). Germline loops: CDR1 DFQATT, CDR2 SNEGSKA (reference sequence). The CDR3 is made up of 11 amino acids. Between the trimmed V and J ends, which lost 5 bases and 6 bases, there was a span of 10 bases. The DNA for the CDR3 is TGCAGTGCTGAATTGGGGCATGGCTACACCTTC. It specifies CSAELGHGYTF.

This clonotype has ten or more counts. V usage is TRBV9 and J usage is TRBJ2-5; no clear D gene. V was pared by 4 bases and J by 1 base, with 17 bases between. From germline, CDR1 is SGDLS and CDR2 YYNGEE. This CDR3 contains 16 residues. Written as DNA, the CDR3 is TGTGCCAGCAGCCCAACCATCGGGCACCTCCAAGAGACCCAGTACTTC. Residues: CASSPTIGHLQETQYF.

This clonotype was seen many times. The V gene is TRBV6-6, the J gene TRBJ1-1, with 7 bases aligning to TRBD1. Germline-derived CDR1 and CDR2 are MNHNY and SVGAGI (reference sequence). V trimming: 7 bases; J trimming: 13 bases; junction bases outside the gene matches: 9. The CDR3 loop spans 11 amino acids. CDR3 residues: CASTPMGQIFF. The DNA for the CDR3 is TGTGCCAGCACCCCAATGGGACAGATTTTCTTT.

This clonotype was seen many times. This chain joins TRBV7-2 and TRBJ1-1, with D perhaps matching TRBD1 (5 bases). The CDR3 is 13 residues long. V lost 1 base to trimming and J lost 11 bases, with 14 bases between them. CDR1 and CDR2 (germline): SGHTA, FQGNSA. CDR3 loop: CASSLGLAGTAFF. The CDR3 DNA is TGTGCCAGCAGCTTAGGATTAGCAGGGACCGCTTTCTTT.

With respect to this clonotype: At one end, the junction sequence differs from germline, possibly due to a read error. The V call is TRBV7-3, the J call TRBJ2-7; 9 nucleotides agree with TRBD1. Germline values: CDR1 SGHTA, CDR2 FQGTGA. The CDR3 has 16 residues. CDR3 region: CASSQDGQGFPYEQYF. CDR3 in DNA: TGCGCCAGCAGCCAAGATGGACAGGGGTTTCCTTACGAGCAGTACTTC.

This clonotype was picked up a small number of times. This sequence joins TRBV12-3 or TRBV12-4 and TRBJ1-2; D uncertain. Trimming took 7 bases from V and 8 from J, leaving 17 bases between them. The CDR3 loop spans 13 amino acids. The CDR3 here is CASNRPGAVGYTF. CDR3 coding DNA: TGTGCCAGCAACCGGCCGGGCGCCGTAGGCTACACCTTC.

This rearrangement joins TRBV9 to TRBJ1-4; D remains ambiguous. Germline V gene sequence: CDR1 SGDLS, CDR2 YYNGEE. Trimming took 0 bases from V and 8 from J, leaving 14 bases between them. The CDR3 runs 15 residues. CDR3 coding DNA: TGTGCCAGCAGCGTAGGGCCGGGGTGGAGCGAAAAACTGTTTTTT. Translating it yields CASSVGPGWSEKLFF.

The V and J genes are TRBV30 and TRBJ1-3; D is undetermined. The V gene lost 3 bases and the J gene lost 0 bases, with 6 bases spanning the gap. The CDR3 runs to 13 residues. The germline V gene encodes CDR1 GTSNPN and CDR2 SVGIG (reference sequence). The DNA of the CDR3 is TGTGCCTGGAGCCCCCACTCTGGAAACACCATATATTTT. Amino acid sequence: CAWSPHSGNTIYF.

In this sample, this clonotype turned up many times. The chain carries TRBV19 and TRBJ2-5, with 7 bases fitting TRBD2. CDR3 length: 16 amino acids. Germline V CDR1 and CDR2: LNHDA, SQIVND (reference sequence). V shed 3 bases, J shed 0 bases, and the junction held 7 bases outside the gene matches. CDR3 sequence (DNA): TGTGCCAGTAGTATCGGGCTAGCGGAATACCAAGAGACCCAGTACTTC. Translated: CASSIGLAEYQETQYF.

The gene calls are TRBV20-1 and TRBJ2-2; 8 bases line up with TRBD2. CDR1 and CDR2 from the germline V gene are DFQATT and SNEGSKA (reference sequence). The CDR3 covers 14 residues. V shed 4 bases and J 3 bases; nucleotides not matched to a gene: 4. The CDR3 loop reads CSAIRGGHTGELFF. CDR3 DNA sequence: TGCAGTGCTATTCGGGGGGGCCACACCGGGGAGCTGTTTTTT.

The chain has TRBV6-6 and TRBJ1-4; D perhaps matches TRBD1 (5 bases). Trimming left V 9 bases short and J 7 bases short, with 15 bases between. The CDR3 runs 13 residues. Germline loops: CDR1 MNHNY, CDR2 SVGAGI (reference sequence). For the CDR3, the DNA is TGTGCCAGTCGGGGCGGGATTAGTGAAAAACTGTTTTTT. Residues: CASRGGISEKLFF.

The chain carries TRBV7-9 and TRBJ1-3; TRBD1 matches at 9 bases. The CDR3 contains 15 residues. V trimming: 5 bases; J trimming: 4 bases; junction bases outside the gene matches: 6. The V gene's germline CDR1 is SEHNR and CDR2 FQNEAQ (reference sequence). CDR3 DNA: TGTGCCAGCAGCGTGCACAGGGGGCCGGGAAACACCATATATTTT. Translation: CASSVHRGPGNTIYF.

At least ten counts were recorded for this clonotype. V and J are TRBV9 and TRBJ1-2, with D tentatively TRBD1 (6 bases). Germline CDR1 reads SGDLS; CDR2 reads YYNGEE. V lost 2 bases and J lost 2, with 13 bases in between. This CDR3 comprises 15 residues. The CDR3 spells CASSVQSGTNYGYTF. For the CDR3, the DNA is TGTGCCAGCAGCGTCCAGTCAGGGACAAACTATGGCTACACCTTC.

This clonotype was picked up many times. The CDR3 bases are TGTGCCAGCAGTTACTCGGCCAAGGGAAGACAGCCCCAGCATTTT. Amino acids: CASSYSAKGRQPQHF. The chain couples TRBV6-5 to TRBJ1-5; no firm D call. Germline V CDR1 and CDR2: MNHEY, SVGAGI. With 0 bases removed from V and 7 bases from J, the gap between germline ends came to 13 bases. The CDR3 extends over 15 amino acids.

This clonotype has a count of ten or more. V and J are TRBV19 and TRBJ2-2; 8 nucleotides match TRBD2. This CDR3 has 15 amino acids. Germline values: CDR1 LNHDA, CDR2 SQIVND (reference sequence). V dropped 4 bases and J dropped 1; count of bases not matched to a gene: 2. For the CDR3, the DNA is TGTGCCAGTAGTACCGGGAGGGTGAACACCGGGGAGCTGTTTTTT. It encodes CASSTGRVNTGELFF.

The V and J genes are TRBV12-5 and TRBJ1-1; D not certain. CDR3 length: 16 amino acids. V lost 3 bases and J 3 bases, leaving 17 bases between the germline ends. CDR1 and CDR2 (germline): LGHNT, FRNRAP. CDR3 in amino acids: CASGFRRELTDTEAFF. The CDR3 coding sequence is TGTGCTAGTGGTTTCCGGCGGGAGTTAACGGACACTGAAGCTTTCTTT.